These T cell receptor beta chains were read from a single sample in a study of beta chain features in type 1 diabetes. Method: immunoSEQ multiplex PCR; TCRdb's copy keeps in-frame clones and lacks some. The data hold just over 600,000 clones, with about 14% observed a single time. The sequenced material came from naive CD4+ T cells from blood. These receptors all stem from a man in his late teens or twenties in good health. Each CDR3 is given with its conserved first and last residue. The listing skips clone size in some rows; elsewhere it reads once, few, many or a size class.

J gene: TRBJ2-6
V gene: TRBV6-1
clone size: -
CDR3 protein: CASSVTLSGANVLTF

J gene: TRBJ1-2
V gene: TRBV20-1
clone size: -
CDR3 protein: CSALRPSGYTF

J gene: TRBJ1-2
V gene: TRBV21-1
clone size: -
CDR3 protein: CASSKGPRPGCYGYTF

J gene: TRBJ1-2
V gene: TRBV28
clone size: few
CDR3 protein: CASSRNYGYTF

J gene: TRBJ2-2
V gene: TRBV6-4
clone size: -
CDR3 protein: CASRQGTSGNTGELFF

J gene: TRBJ1-3
V gene: TRBV30
clone size: -
CDR3 protein: CAWSTSSGNTIYF

J gene: TRBJ2-3
V gene: TRBV6-5
clone size: -
CDR3 protein: CASSYSRGPYTQYF

J gene: TRBJ2-4
V gene: TRBV10-3
clone size: few
CDR3 protein: CAISESQGLNIQYF

J gene: TRBJ1-2
V gene: TRBV9
clone size: -
CDR3 protein: CASSAQDRGYGYTF

J gene: TRBJ2-5
V gene: TRBV10-3
clone size: -
CDR3 protein: CAISEPSGREETQYF

J gene: TRBJ2-5
V gene: TRBV5-1
clone size: few
CDR3 protein: CASSPQEETQYF

J gene: TRBJ1-2
V gene: TRBV4-2
clone size: few
CDR3 protein: CASSQERRPFGYTF

J gene: TRBJ2-5
V gene: TRBV2
clone size: few
CDR3 protein: CAGQGAFETQYF

J gene: TRBJ1-2
V gene: TRBV2
clone size: few
CDR3 protein: CASMDRDGYGYTF

J gene: TRBJ2-1
V gene: TRBV5-1
clone size: -
CDR3 protein: CASSLDGAGEGYNEQFF

J gene: TRBJ1-4
V gene: TRBV19
clone size: -
CDR3 protein: CASRAGATNEKLFF

J gene: TRBJ2-7
V gene: TRBV2
clone size: -
CDR3 protein: CASAGSPYEQYF

J gene: TRBJ1-1
V gene: TRBV28
clone size: few
CDR3 protein: CASSDSRNTEAFF

J gene: TRBJ2-1
V gene: TRBV12-5
clone size: -
CDR3 protein: CASGLVSGWGNEQFF

J gene: TRBJ2-5
V gene: TRBV5-6
clone size: -
CDR3 protein: CASSERDWYQETQYF

J gene: TRBJ2-5
V gene: TRBV5-4
clone size: few
CDR3 protein: CASSSSQRTQYF

J gene: TRBJ2-3
V gene: TRBV4-1
clone size: -
CDR3 protein: CASSQVDRAVADTQYF

J gene: TRBJ2-1
V gene: TRBV12-5
clone size: few
CDR3 protein: CASGLAQGNEQFF

J gene: TRBJ1-1
V gene: TRBV18
clone size: -
CDR3 protein: CASSPQGSGTEAFF

J gene: TRBJ1-1
V gene: TRBV5-1
clone size: few
CDR3 protein: CASSLGSSGNTEAFF

J gene: TRBJ2-5
V gene: TRBV28
clone size: few
CDR3 protein: CASRSGQGGETQYF

J gene: TRBJ2-7
V gene: TRBV7-2
clone size: -
CDR3 protein: CASSPHSGQGGDEQYF

J gene: TRBJ2-1
V gene: TRBV5-1
clone size: few
CDR3 protein: CASSLLDRADEQFF

J gene: TRBJ1-4
V gene: TRBV28
clone size: -
CDR3 protein: CASSLQAFEKLFF

J gene: TRBJ2-5
V gene: TRBV15
clone size: few
CDR3 protein: CATSPDGSAGPETQYF

J gene: TRBJ2-3
V gene: TRBV5-4
clone size: -
CDR3 protein: CATLEAGDTDTQYF

J gene: TRBJ2-7
V gene: TRBV7-2
clone size: few
CDR3 protein: CASSFRSGIYEQYF

J gene: TRBJ2-3
V gene: TRBV28
clone size: few
CDR3 protein: CASSSGGGPDTQYF

J gene: TRBJ2-7
V gene: TRBV7-2
clone size: -
CDR3 protein: CASSLGLAGELYEQYF

J gene: TRBJ2-1
V gene: TRBV19
clone size: few
CDR3 protein: CASSGLAGVYNEQFF

J gene: TRBJ2-7
V gene: TRBV10-3
clone size: few
CDR3 protein: CAISESPDMARDEQYF

J gene: TRBJ2-3
V gene: TRBV7-2
clone size: few
CDR3 protein: CATGLAGYTDTQYF

J gene: TRBJ2-3
V gene: TRBV29-1
clone size: few
CDR3 protein: CSARRSGGETDTQYF

J gene: TRBJ2-2
V gene: TRBV5-1
clone size: -
CDR3 protein: CASSLGRPTGGTGELFF

J gene: TRBJ2-3
V gene: TRBV28
clone size: few
CDR3 protein: CASGTDTQYF

J gene: TRBJ2-5
V gene: TRBV10-3
clone size: -
CDR3 protein: CAISESVGTQYF

J gene: TRBJ1-6
V gene: TRBV7-9
clone size: -
CDR3 protein: CASSKDRGHNSPLHF

J gene: TRBJ2-1
V gene: TRBV5-1
clone size: few
CDR3 protein: CASSFPQTYNEQFF

J gene: TRBJ2-3
V gene: TRBV28
clone size: -
CDR3 protein: CASGPGTDTQYF

J gene: TRBJ2-7
V gene: TRBV2
clone size: -
CDR3 protein: CASSPRVLAYEQYF

J gene: TRBJ2-2
V gene: TRBV28
clone size: few
CDR3 protein: CASRLTGLVRTGELFF

J gene: TRBJ1-1
V gene: TRBV18
clone size: -
CDR3 protein: CASSRQEGIEAFF

J gene: TRBJ2-3
V gene: TRBV9
clone size: -
CDR3 protein: CASSVSVGGSTDTQYF